This note documents a single T cell receptor beta chain sequence. The antigen remains undetermined. The data were taken from a study of shared clonotypes between healthy human individuals. Regarding the study as a whole: It was only blood that was sampled, and tissue repertoires likely differ.

None of the donors, who were healthy HIV-negative adults, had recently had acute infections or vaccinations. Memory CD4+ cells were the fraction left after CD45RA+ naive selection. The assay was immunoSEQ multiplex PCR, and TCRdb's table has in-frame clones only and misses some. The sample contains over a million clones, 70% to 80% of which appear only once. Trimming removed 8 bases from V and 3 bases from J, with 11 bases in between. Germline V gene lookup returns CDR1 ENHRY and CDR2 SYGVKD. This CDR3 spans 12 amino acids. Sequencing used memory CD4+ T cells from PBMCs. Specified subset: CD45RA-negative fraction. The chain has TRBV10-3 and TRBJ2-7; no reliable D call. This TCR was recovered from a man aged 18 to 35 in good health. Some clones in this sample may be carry-over from other donors' samples. The CDR3 nucleotides are TGTGCCATCCGTCGGCCTTTCTACGAGCAGTACTTC. It encodes CAIRRPFYEQYF.